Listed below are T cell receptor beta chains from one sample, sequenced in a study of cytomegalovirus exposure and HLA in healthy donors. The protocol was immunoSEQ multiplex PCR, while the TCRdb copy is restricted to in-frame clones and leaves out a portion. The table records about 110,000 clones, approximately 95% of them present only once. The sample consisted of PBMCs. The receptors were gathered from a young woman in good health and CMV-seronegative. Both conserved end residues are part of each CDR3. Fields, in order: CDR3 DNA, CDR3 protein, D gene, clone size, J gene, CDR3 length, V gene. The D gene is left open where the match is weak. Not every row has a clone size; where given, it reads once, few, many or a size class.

CDR3nt: TGTGCCAGCAGGACAGTCGGTATGTTGAACACTGAAGCTTTCTTT; CDR3aa: CASRTVGMLNTEAFF; d_gene: .; abundance: .; j_gene: TRBJ1-1; len: 15; v_gene: TRBV25-1
CDR3nt: TGTGCCAGCAGCACTCGGACATTACGCACTGAAGCTTTCTTT; CDR3aa: CASSTRTLRTEAFF; d_gene: .; abundance: .; j_gene: TRBJ1-1; len: 14; v_gene: TRBV7-2
CDR3nt: TGTGCCAGCAGCTACACCAGGACAGGGGGTGTAGAGACCCAGTACTTC; CDR3aa: CASSYTRTGGVETQYF; d_gene: TRBD1; abundance: .; j_gene: TRBJ2-5; len: 16; v_gene: TRBV5-6
CDR3nt: TGCAGCGTTGCAGGACAGGGCTCTGGGGCCAACGTCCTGACTTTC; CDR3aa: CSVAGQGSGANVLTF; d_gene: TRBD1; abundance: .; j_gene: TRBJ2-6; len: 15; v_gene: TRBV29-1
CDR3nt: TGTGCCAGCAGTCTACGACAGACTGAAGCTTTCTTT; CDR3aa: CASSLRQTEAFF; d_gene: .; abundance: .; j_gene: TRBJ1-1; len: 12; v_gene: TRBV28
CDR3nt: TGCGCCAGCAGCCAAGAAGAGGGACTAGCCTACAATGAGCAGTTCTTC; CDR3aa: CASSQEEGLAYNEQFF; d_gene: TRBD2; abundance: few; j_gene: TRBJ2-1; len: 16; v_gene: TRBV4-1
CDR3nt: TGTGCCAGCAGCCCCTCGTTGGCGGGGAGGAACACCGGGGAGCTGTTTTTT; CDR3aa: CASSPSLAGRNTGELFF; d_gene: .; abundance: .; j_gene: TRBJ2-2; len: 17; v_gene: TRBV4-2
CDR3nt: TGCAGCGTCGGACAGCGAGATCAGCCCCAGCATTTT; CDR3aa: CSVGQRDQPQHF; d_gene: .; abundance: .; j_gene: TRBJ1-5; len: 12; v_gene: TRBV29-1
CDR3nt: TGTGCCAGTAGTCTTATAGACAGGGTGAAAAACATTCAGTACTTC; CDR3aa: CASSLIDRVKNIQYF; d_gene: TRBD1; abundance: .; j_gene: TRBJ2-4; len: 15; v_gene: TRBV19
CDR3nt: TGTGCCAGCAGCTTCAGCCGGGACAGAGCTAACTATGGCTACACCTTC; CDR3aa: CASSFSRDRANYGYTF; d_gene: TRBD1; abundance: .; j_gene: TRBJ1-2; len: 16; v_gene: TRBV9
CDR3nt: TGTGCCAGCAGACCAGGGAGGGTAGGCTACACCTTC; CDR3aa: CASRPGRVGYTF; d_gene: .; abundance: .; j_gene: TRBJ1-2; len: 12; v_gene: TRBV2
CDR3nt: TGTGCCAGCAGCCCACTCGGAGGGCAGGTGGTGCCCTACGAGCAGTACTTC; CDR3aa: CASSPLGGQVVPYEQYF; d_gene: .; abundance: .; j_gene: TRBJ2-7; len: 17; v_gene: TRBV7-2
CDR3nt: TGTGCCAGCAGCGCGGGACTTAGCACAGATACGCAGTATTTT; CDR3aa: CASSAGLSTDTQYF; d_gene: .; abundance: once; j_gene: TRBJ2-3; len: 14; v_gene: TRBV7-3
CDR3nt: TGCGCCAGCAGCGCACTAGCGGGGGCAGATACGCAGTATTTT; CDR3aa: CASSALAGADTQYF; d_gene: TRBD2; abundance: .; j_gene: TRBJ2-3; len: 14; v_gene: TRBV5-1
CDR3nt: TGTGCCAGCAGCAACACCGGGACAGGGATGCACGAGCAGTACTTC; CDR3aa: CASSNTGTGMHEQYF; d_gene: .; abundance: .; j_gene: TRBJ2-7; len: 15; v_gene: TRBV21-1
CDR3nt: TGTGCCAGTAGTATCCAGCGGGGGATACAGGAGACCCAGTACTTC; CDR3aa: CASSIQRGIQETQYF; d_gene: TRBD2; abundance: .; j_gene: TRBJ2-5; len: 15; v_gene: TRBV19
CDR3nt: TGCGCCAGCAGCTCCGGGACTAGCGGGGGCTCCTACAATGAGCAGTTCTTC; CDR3aa: CASSSGTSGGSYNEQFF; d_gene: TRBD2; abundance: .; j_gene: TRBJ2-1; len: 17; v_gene: TRBV5-1
CDR3nt: TGCAGCGGACAGGGTCCGACTCTCCGCATGGATACGCAGTATTTT; CDR3aa: CSGQGPTLRMDTQYF; d_gene: TRBD1; abundance: .; j_gene: TRBJ2-3; len: 15; v_gene: TRBV29-1
CDR3nt: TGTGCCAGCAAGGGACAGGGGATTGGGAATCAGCCCCAGCATTTT; CDR3aa: CASKGQGIGNQPQHF; d_gene: TRBD1; abundance: .; j_gene: TRBJ1-5; len: 15; v_gene: TRBV2
CDR3nt: TGTGCCAGCAGCCCGGGAGATAGCAATCAGCCCCAGCATTTT; CDR3aa: CASSPGDSNQPQHF; d_gene: .; abundance: .; j_gene: TRBJ1-5; len: 14; v_gene: TRBV4-2
CDR3nt: TGTGCCAGCAGATACAGGGGGCAGAACGGGGAGCTGTTTTTT; CDR3aa: CASRYRGQNGELFF; d_gene: TRBD1; abundance: .; j_gene: TRBJ2-2; len: 14; v_gene: TRBV2
CDR3nt: TGTGCCAGTAGTACCAGGACTAGCGGGGGTAATGAGCAGTTCTTC; CDR3aa: CASSTRTSGGNEQFF; d_gene: TRBD2; abundance: once; j_gene: TRBJ2-1; len: 15; v_gene: TRBV19
CDR3nt: TGTGCCAGCTCACCGCGGACAGGGGGCGGCGATGAGCAGTTCTTC; CDR3aa: CASSPRTGGGDEQFF; d_gene: TRBD1; abundance: .; j_gene: TRBJ2-1; len: 15; v_gene: TRBV18
CDR3nt: TGCGCCAGCAGCCAAACAGGGGGTGGGGTGTGGGAGCTGTTTTTT; CDR3aa: CASSQTGGGVWELFF; d_gene: TRBD1; abundance: .; j_gene: TRBJ2-2; len: 15; v_gene: TRBV4-1
CDR3nt: TGTGCCAGCAGCCTCCCGGGGGACTATAGCAATGAGCAGTTCTTC; CDR3aa: CASSLPGDYSNEQFF; d_gene: TRBD2; abundance: .; j_gene: TRBJ2-1; len: 15; v_gene: TRBV7-8
CDR3nt: TGTGCCAGCAGCGTAGTTGACAAATACAATGAGCAGTTCTTC; CDR3aa: CASSVVDKYNEQFF; d_gene: .; abundance: .; j_gene: TRBJ2-1; len: 14; v_gene: TRBV9
CDR3nt: TGTGCCAGCAGTGAACCGGGACAGGGTTTGGAAAAACTGTTTTTT; CDR3aa: CASSEPGQGLEKLFF; d_gene: TRBD1; abundance: .; j_gene: TRBJ1-4; len: 15; v_gene: TRBV25-1
CDR3nt: TGTGCCAGCACCAAGACAGGGAGCATACGCTATGGCTACACCTTC; CDR3aa: CASTKTGSIRYGYTF; d_gene: TRBD1; abundance: once; j_gene: TRBJ1-2; len: 15; v_gene: TRBV2
CDR3nt: TGTGCCAGCAGCAGACCAGGGGGCACTGAAGCTTTCTTT; CDR3aa: CASSRPGGTEAFF; d_gene: TRBD1; abundance: .; j_gene: TRBJ1-1; len: 13; v_gene: TRBV6-5
CDR3nt: TGTGCCAGCAGCCAAGATCCAGCCGGGACAGTTATAAACACCATATATTTT; CDR3aa: CASSQDPAGTVINTIYF; d_gene: TRBD1; abundance: once; j_gene: TRBJ1-3; len: 17; v_gene: TRBV4-2
CDR3nt: TGTGCCAGCAGCTTTGGAGGGTCGCGGGAAAAACTGTTTTTT; CDR3aa: CASSFGGSREKLFF; d_gene: .; abundance: .; j_gene: TRBJ1-4; len: 14; v_gene: TRBV5-8
CDR3nt: TGCGCCAGCAGCCCCCTCCGGGACACGCGTGTCGATGAAGCTTTCTTT; CDR3aa: CASSPLRDTRVDEAFF; d_gene: .; abundance: once; j_gene: TRBJ1-1; len: 16; v_gene: TRBV5-1
CDR3nt: TGTGCCAGCAGCTTAGCATATGGCAGAGGGATTGACGAGCAGTACTTC; CDR3aa: CASSLAYGRGIDEQYF; d_gene: .; abundance: .; j_gene: TRBJ2-7; len: 16; v_gene: TRBV11-2
CDR3nt: TGTGCCAGCAGCTTAGTCGGGTCGGATACGCAGTATTTT; CDR3aa: CASSLVGSDTQYF; d_gene: .; abundance: once; j_gene: TRBJ2-3; len: 13; v_gene: TRBV7-3
CDR3nt: TGTGCCAGTAAAGCCCCGGGACAGGGAACCGGGGAGCTGTTTTTT; CDR3aa: CASKAPGQGTGELFF; d_gene: TRBD1; abundance: .; j_gene: TRBJ2-2; len: 15; v_gene: TRBV19
CDR3nt: TGTGCCAGCAGCTTAGCCTTCTCTGGAAACACCATATATTTT; CDR3aa: CASSLAFSGNTIYF; d_gene: .; abundance: .; j_gene: TRBJ1-3; len: 14; v_gene: TRBV7-2
CDR3nt: TGCAGCGTGGACGGACTCGGGACAGATACGCAGTATTTT; CDR3aa: CSVDGLGTDTQYF; d_gene: .; abundance: .; j_gene: TRBJ2-3; len: 13; v_gene: TRBV29-1
CDR3nt: TGTGCCAGTAGTAGCCCGGGACAGGGGGTCTACGAGCAGTACTTC; CDR3aa: CASSSPGQGVYEQYF; d_gene: TRBD1; abundance: .; j_gene: TRBJ2-7; len: 15; v_gene: TRBV19
CDR3nt: TGTGCCTGGAGTGCCCGCCAAGGGGTCAAGGGCAATCAGCCCCAGCATTTT; CDR3aa: CAWSARQGVKGNQPQHF; d_gene: .; abundance: .; j_gene: TRBJ1-5; len: 17; v_gene: TRBV30
CDR3nt: TGTGCCAGCAGCAAGACCGCGGATCGAAACACCATATATTTT; CDR3aa: CASSKTADRNTIYF; d_gene: .; abundance: .; j_gene: TRBJ1-3; len: 14; v_gene: TRBV7-2
CDR3nt: TGTGCCAGCAGTAGCGGACAGGGTTACAATCAGCCCCAGCATTTT; CDR3aa: CASSSGQGYNQPQHF; d_gene: TRBD1; abundance: .; j_gene: TRBJ1-5; len: 15; v_gene: TRBV7-2
CDR3nt: TGTGCCAGCAGCCCCCCTAGCGGGGGGGCCTTCAATGAGCAGTTCTTC; CDR3aa: CASSPPSGGAFNEQFF; d_gene: TRBD2; abundance: .; j_gene: TRBJ2-1; len: 16; v_gene: TRBV4-2
CDR3nt: TGTGCCAGCAGCTTAGGAGGTTTTGCGGGGGCGGGGGAGACCCAGTACTTC; CDR3aa: CASSLGGFAGAGETQYF; d_gene: .; abundance: .; j_gene: TRBJ2-5; len: 17; v_gene: TRBV7-9
CDR3nt: TGTGCCAGCAGCTTAGCATCACAAGAGACCCAGTACTTC; CDR3aa: CASSLASQETQYF; d_gene: .; abundance: .; j_gene: TRBJ2-5; len: 13; v_gene: TRBV7-8
CDR3nt: TGTGCCAGCAGCTCCGCCGGGGGTTTTAATGAAAAACTGTTTTTT; CDR3aa: CASSSAGGFNEKLFF; d_gene: .; abundance: .; j_gene: TRBJ1-4; len: 15; v_gene: TRBV7-9
CDR3nt: TGTGCCAGCAGTGGGACAGGGAGGACGAACACTGAAGCTTTCTTT; CDR3aa: CASSGTGRTNTEAFF; d_gene: TRBD1; abundance: .; j_gene: TRBJ1-1; len: 15; v_gene: TRBV6-6